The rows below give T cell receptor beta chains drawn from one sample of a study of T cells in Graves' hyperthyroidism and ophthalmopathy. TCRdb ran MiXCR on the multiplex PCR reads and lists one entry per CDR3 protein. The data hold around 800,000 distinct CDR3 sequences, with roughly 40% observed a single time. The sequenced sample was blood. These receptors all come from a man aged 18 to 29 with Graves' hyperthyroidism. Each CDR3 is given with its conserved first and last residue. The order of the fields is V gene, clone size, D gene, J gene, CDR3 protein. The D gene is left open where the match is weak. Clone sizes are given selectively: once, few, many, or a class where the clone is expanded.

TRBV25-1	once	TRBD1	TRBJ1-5	CASSEAGGKPQHF
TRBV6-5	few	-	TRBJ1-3	CASSWDISGNTIYF
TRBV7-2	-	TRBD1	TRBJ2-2	CASSTRQGLYTGELFF
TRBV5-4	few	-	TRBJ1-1	CASSLALQATF
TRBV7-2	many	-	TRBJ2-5	CASSLVAGGGETQYF
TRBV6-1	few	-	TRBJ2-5	CASSEDRPAAETQYF
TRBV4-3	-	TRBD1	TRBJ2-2	CASSQAQGGPGELFF
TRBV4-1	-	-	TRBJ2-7	CASSPEGAEYEQYF
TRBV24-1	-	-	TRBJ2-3	CATSEQSTDTQYF
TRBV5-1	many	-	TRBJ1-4	CASSLQGAANEKLFF
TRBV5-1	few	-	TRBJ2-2	CASSLLTNTGELFF
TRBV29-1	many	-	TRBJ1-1	CSVEGAQNTEAFF
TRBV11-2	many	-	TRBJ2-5	CASSPRGAETQYF
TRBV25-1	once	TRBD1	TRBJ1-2	CASSDRGRDGYTF
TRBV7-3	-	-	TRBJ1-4	CASSPLGGDAKLFF
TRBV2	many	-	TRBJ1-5	CASRGSQGPNQPQHF
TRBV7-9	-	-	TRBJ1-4	CASSFPQNEKLFF
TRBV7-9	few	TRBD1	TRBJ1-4	CASIARDRESSNEKLFF
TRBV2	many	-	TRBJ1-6	CASSHSPLHF
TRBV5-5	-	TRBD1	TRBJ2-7	CASSLADRYSSYEQYF
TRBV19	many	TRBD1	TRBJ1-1	CASSMGTTGYTEAFF
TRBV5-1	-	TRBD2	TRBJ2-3	CASTLAGDTQYF
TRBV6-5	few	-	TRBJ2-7	CASTRGFSYEQYF
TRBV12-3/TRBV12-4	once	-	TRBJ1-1	CASSSGARAFF
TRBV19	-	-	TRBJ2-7	CATRDPASSYEQYF
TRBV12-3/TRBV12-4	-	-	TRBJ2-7	CASSQARLEQYF
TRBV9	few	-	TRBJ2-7	CASSLLQTPYEQYF
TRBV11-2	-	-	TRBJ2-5	CASSPNNSPGETQYF
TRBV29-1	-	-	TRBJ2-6	CSETDAGANVLTF
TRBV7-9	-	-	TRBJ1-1	CASGQSLNTEAFF
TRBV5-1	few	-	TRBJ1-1	CASSPREGPEAFF